This T cell receptor (beta chain) appears in the sequencing data of a study of follicular helper T cells after annual influenza vaccination. Points on this clone: The antigen is undetermined.

Using immunoSEQ multiplex PCR, the repertoire was profiled, and TCRdb retains in-frame clones only, with some absent. In the table there are approximately 12,000 clones, about 73% of which are singletons. The study's findings and limits: ICOS+CD38+ cTfh clonality tracked population frequency, and its change tracked circulating plasmablast change. Undersampling of the much larger non-cTfh compartments could not be excluded for influenza clone enrichment.

V trimming: 9 bases; J trimming: 5 bases; junction bases outside the gene matches: 7. Germline lookup yields CDR1 LNHDA and CDR2 SQIVND (reference sequence). The CDR3 consists of 15 residues. Time point denoted: 2014-2015 season, pre-vaccination. This clonotype was sampled from an adult who received the influenza vaccine. Source: CXCR5- memory CD4+ T cells sorted from blood, taken on the day of influenza vaccination. The V gene is TRBV19, the J gene TRBJ2-2; 12 bases fit TRBD2. CDR3 coding DNA: TGTGCCAGCCGAATGACTAGCGGGGGAACCGGGGAGCTGTTTTTT. This gives the protein CASRMTSGGTGELFF.